These T cell receptor beta chains were read from a single sample in a study of T cell responses to AZD1222 COVID-19 vaccine. TCRdb's table, derived via immunoSEQ multiplex PCR, lists solely in-frame clones and lacks some. The sample holds 120,000 or so clones, less than 95% seen once. This material consisted of peripheral blood, taken 28 days after the second AZD1222 dose. Receptor source: an adult who received the AZD1222 COVID-19 vaccine. Each CDR3 is given with its conserved first and last residue. A D gene is named only where the DNA matches it firmly. The size field is filled for only some rows; it gives once, few, many or a size class.

NA	NA	TRBV4-1	TRBJ2-7	CASSQEEIGASYEQYF	TGCGCCAGCAGCCAAGAAGAGATAGGGGCGAGCTACGAGCAGTACTTC
NA	TRBD1	TRBV9	TRBJ1-2	CASSGDRGRVKGYTF	TGTGCCAGCAGCGGGGACAGGGGGCGCGTTAAAGGCTACACCTTC
NA	NA	TRBV13	TRBJ2-1	CASSFVRARWDEQFF	TGTGCCAGCAGCTTCGTTCGAGCAAGGTGGGATGAGCAGTTCTTC
NA	TRBD2	TRBV6-4	TRBJ2-1	CASSDLGTSGGAVNEQFF	TGTGCCAGCAGTGACCTAGGGACTAGCGGGGGGGCCGTGAATGAGCAGTTCTTC
NA	TRBD1	TRBV2	TRBJ1-2	CASKGTGGAKGGYTF	TGTGCCAGCAAAGGGACAGGGGGCGCGAAGGGTGGCTACACCTTC
NA	NA	TRBV20-1	TRBJ2-1	CSASLGPNNEQFF	TGCAGTGCTAGTCTAGGACCGAACAATGAGCAGTTCTTC
NA	NA	TRBV5-8	TRBJ1-5	CASNWGGQPQHF	TGTGCCAGCAACTGGGGGGGTCAGCCCCAGCATTTT
NA	NA	TRBV19	TRBJ2-7	CASSQFKFYEQYF	TGTGCCAGTAGTCAATTTAAGTTCTACGAGCAGTACTTC
NA	NA	TRBV5-1	TRBJ1-4	CASSLGQFGEKLFF	TGCGCCAGCAGCTTGGGACAGTTCGGTGAAAAACTGTTTTTT
NA	NA	TRBV5-1	TRBJ1-3	CASSRDASSGNTIYF	TGCGCCAGCAGTCGGGACGCCAGCTCTGGAAACACCATATATTTT
once	TRBD1	TRBV3-1/TRBV3-2	TRBJ2-7	CASSHSPGQGPYEQYF	TGTGCCAGCAGCCATTCACCGGGACAGGGTCCCTACGAGCAGTACTTC
once	NA	TRBV10-2	TRBJ1-6	CASTQTNSPLHF	TGCGCCAGTACACAGACAAATTCACCCCTCCACTTT
NA	TRBD2	TRBV2	TRBJ2-1	CASSNTGLAGNEQFF	TGTGCCAGCAGTAATACGGGACTAGCGGGTAATGAGCAGTTCTTC
NA	NA	TRBV13	TRBJ2-6	CASSLGGPYSGANVLTF	TGTGCCAGCAGCTTAGGGGGGCCCTACTCTGGGGCCAACGTCCTGACTTTC
NA	NA	TRBV27	TRBJ2-7	CASSPQLGYEQYF	TGTGCCAGCAGCCCACAACTGGGATACGAGCAGTACTTC
NA	TRBD1	TRBV27	TRBJ1-2	CASRPRDSYGYTF	TGTGCCAGCAGACCCCGGGACAGCTATGGCTACACCTTC
NA	NA	TRBV5-5	TRBJ2-7	CASSFKSGSYEQYF	TGTGCCAGCAGCTTTAAAAGCGGGTCCTACGAGCAGTACTTC
once	TRBD1	TRBV5-1	TRBJ1-1	CASSLPGGGNEAFF	TGCGCCAGCAGCTTACCAGGGGGCGGGAATGAAGCTTTCTTT
NA	NA	TRBV5-8	TRBJ1-3	CASSLEYTISGNTIYF	TGTGCCAGCAGCTTGGAGTACACGATCTCTGGAAACACCATATATTTT
NA	NA	TRBV27	TRBJ2-7	CASSAGYEQYF	TGTGCCAGCTCGGCAGGATACGAGCAGTACTTC
NA	TRBD2	TRBV7-2	TRBJ2-2	CASSFLAGVDTGELFF	TGTGCCAGCAGTTTCCTAGCGGGAGTCGACACCGGGGAGCTGTTTTTT
NA	NA	TRBV5-1	TRBJ1-5	CASSLGGKSNQPQHF	TGCGCCAGCAGCTTGGGGGGAAAGAGCAATCAGCCCCAGCATTTT
NA	NA	TRBV10-3	TRBJ1-5	CAISDQPEPQHF	TGTGCCATCAGTGACCAGCCAGAGCCCCAGCATTTT
once	NA	TRBV27	TRBJ2-1	CASSLFPPSSYNEQFF	TGTGCCAGCAGTTTATTCCCCCCGAGCTCCTACAATGAGCAGTTCTTC
NA	NA	TRBV7-7	TRBJ2-3	CASSFVAGPGNTQYF	TGTGCCAGCAGCTTCGTGGCAGGGCCCGGGAATACGCAGTATTTT
NA	TRBD2	TRBV29-1	TRBJ2-1	CSVATSGSFDEQFF	TGCAGCGTCGCGACTAGCGGGAGTTTCGATGAGCAGTTCTTC
NA	NA	TRBV18	TRBJ1-1	CASSSPPTEAFF	TGTGCCAGCTCATCGCCCCCAACTGAAGCTTTCTTT
NA	TRBD1	TRBV5-8	TRBJ2-7	CASSFSGTGGYEQYF	TGTGCCAGCAGCTTCTCCGGGACAGGGGGTTACGAGCAGTACTTC
NA	NA	TRBV3-1/TRBV3-2	TRBJ2-7	CASSQDVGSFVHEQYF	TGTGCCAGCAGCCAAGATGTGGGTAGTTTCGTGCACGAGCAGTACTTC